This T cell receptor (beta chain) was identified in a study of shared clonotypes between healthy human individuals. The wider study: Per-donor plates numbered three CD4 naive, three CD4 memory, two CD8 naive and one CD8 memory.

With respect to this clone: A read error is the likely source, as a far larger clone sits one nucleotide away.

This table comes from immunoSEQ multiplex PCR, and its TCRdb copy is limited to in-frame clones, with some not included. The sample includes 1 million to 1.3 million clones, approximately 78% of them seen just once. The CDR3 totals 15 residues. CDR1 and CDR2 from the germline V gene are SGHDT and YYEEEE. Trimming removed 4 bases from V and 5 bases from J, with 18 bases in between. The clonotype was recovered from a man aged 18 to 30 in good health. Some clones in this sample may be carry-over from other donors' samples. Source material: memory CD4+ T cells from PBMCs. Subset described: CD45RA-negative fraction. This chain joins TRBV5-6 and TRBJ1-1, with D tentatively TRBD1 (5 bases). For the CDR3, the DNA is TGTGCCAGCAGCCACTCCTCAAACCGGGGGACTGAAGCTTTCTTT. This codes for CASSHSSNRGTEAFF.